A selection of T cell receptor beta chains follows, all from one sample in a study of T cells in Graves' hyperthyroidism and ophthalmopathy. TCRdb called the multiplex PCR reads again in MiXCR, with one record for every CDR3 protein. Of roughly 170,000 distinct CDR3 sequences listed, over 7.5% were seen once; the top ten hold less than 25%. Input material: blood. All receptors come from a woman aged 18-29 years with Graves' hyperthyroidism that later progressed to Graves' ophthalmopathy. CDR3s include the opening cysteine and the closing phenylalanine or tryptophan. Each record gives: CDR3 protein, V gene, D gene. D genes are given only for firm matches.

CDR3: CASSLAGRARTEAFF
V: TRBV7-9
D: NA

CDR3: CASRNYGTGFYEQYF
V: TRBV6-1
D: TRBD1

CDR3: CSARALGTSGSYNEQFF
V: TRBV20-1
D: TRBD2

CDR3: CASSQASGGNPLHF
V: TRBV4-1
D: NA

CDR3: CAWSVQSPRDTQYF
V: TRBV30
D: NA

CDR3: CASSFMGGGSGEQYF
V: TRBV7-6
D: NA

CDR3: CASSHHRDRGLGNIQYF
V: TRBV6-1
D: TRBD1

CDR3: CASSFYRYGYTF
V: TRBV5-1
D: NA

CDR3: CASETENTDTQYF
V: TRBV7-8
D: NA

CDR3: CASSLFLKPYEQYF
V: TRBV28
D: NA

CDR3: CASSLAQGGQPQHF
V: TRBV12-3/TRBV12-4
D: NA

CDR3: CASRVRGEQDRYGYTF
V: TRBV19
D: NA

CDR3: CASSERLAGVYNEQFF
V: TRBV6-1
D: TRBD2

CDR3: CASSLDSIFGNQPQHF
V: TRBV7-8
D: NA

CDR3: CSAPRDGGAYGYTF
V: TRBV20-1
D: NA

CDR3: CASSYSSSSRVSGNTIYF
V: TRBV6-5
D: NA

CDR3: CASSSGPDTEAFF
V: TRBV11-2
D: NA

CDR3: CASRNPGQSNEQFF
V: TRBV28
D: TRBD1

CDR3: CSVVIFDLNTEAFF
V: TRBV29-1
D: NA

CDR3: CSARKGTGNEKLFF
V: TRBV20-1
D: TRBD1

CDR3: CASSRLGGYEQYF
V: TRBV19
D: NA

CDR3: CASSTGRPRYNEQFF
V: TRBV2
D: NA

CDR3: CASSLSPDSPLHF
V: TRBV11-2
D: NA

CDR3: CASSQGLAGNEQFF
V: TRBV4-1
D: TRBD2

CDR3: CASSSPTRGPNTGELFF
V: TRBV4-2
D: NA

CDR3: CASSQVGAGAGELFF
V: TRBV4-1
D: NA

CDR3: CASSHGLAGGYREQFF
V: TRBV5-4
D: TRBD2

CDR3: CASSQDLWQGHHEQFF
V: TRBV14
D: NA

CDR3: CASIESTDTQYF
V: TRBV2
D: NA

CDR3: CALRAGGLGGYTF
V: TRBV30
D: TRBD1

CDR3: CASSSPGQINYGYTF
V: TRBV7-9
D: TRBD1

CDR3: CSARGVSGRQPQHF
V: TRBV20-1
D: NA

CDR3: CASRDRGQYEQYF
V: TRBV28
D: TRBD1

CDR3: CASSLFGSGATEAFF
V: TRBV27
D: NA

CDR3: CASSLDPGSYGYTF
V: TRBV11-2
D: NA

CDR3: CASSYRGPDTQYF
V: TRBV6-5
D: NA

CDR3: CATSGASGGPDTQYF
V: TRBV24-1
D: TRBD2

CDR3: CASTQGGRGEQYF
V: TRBV25-1
D: NA

CDR3: CASLTGASNTGELFF
V: TRBV19
D: TRBD1

CDR3: CASSLSGTGSYGYTF
V: TRBV7-8
D: TRBD1

CDR3: CASSARQGKSSGNTIYF
V: TRBV28
D: TRBD1

CDR3: CASSRSTHGETQYF
V: TRBV27
D: NA

CDR3: CASSYSNPGEAFF
V: TRBV6-2/TRBV6-3
D: NA